Listed below are T cell receptor beta chains from one sample, sequenced in a study of cytomegalovirus exposure and HLA in healthy donors. Profiled with immunoSEQ multiplex PCR; TCRdb holds only in-frame clones, not every one. The sample records about 200,000 clones, roughly 74% being singletons. Material for sequencing was PBMCs. The receptors come from a woman aged 25 to 45 in good health and CMV-seropositive. Each CDR3 is given with its conserved first and last residue. D genes are given only for firm matches. Where a row states a size, it is once, few, many or the class of an expanded clone; other rows omit it.

CDR3nt: TGTGCCAGCAGCCCCCGGACGGGGGGCACAGATACGCAGTATTTT
CDR3aa: CASSPRTGGTDTQYF
len: 15
d_gene: NA
v_gene: TRBV9
abundance: NA
j_gene: TRBJ2-3

CDR3nt: TGTGCCAGCAGCCGCGGTAGCGGGGCAAGCACAGATACGCAGTATTTT
CDR3aa: CASSRGSGASTDTQYF
len: 16
d_gene: TRBD2
v_gene: TRBV6-4
abundance: once
j_gene: TRBJ2-3

CDR3nt: TGTGCCAGCAGCTCCAAGCGACGGGACAGCTCCTACGAGCAGTACTTC
CDR3aa: CASSSKRRDSSYEQYF
len: 16
d_gene: TRBD1
v_gene: TRBV7-9
abundance: NA
j_gene: TRBJ2-7

CDR3nt: TGTGCCAGCAGCGGGACACGGGGGGGTAGGCATGAGCAGTTCTTC
CDR3aa: CASSGTRGGRHEQFF
len: 15
d_gene: TRBD2
v_gene: TRBV7-3
abundance: NA
j_gene: TRBJ2-1

CDR3nt: TGTGCCAGCAGCCAAGTTGCGGGGGGGAGCACAGATACGCAGTATTTT
CDR3aa: CASSQVAGGSTDTQYF
len: 16
d_gene: TRBD2
v_gene: TRBV14
abundance: few
j_gene: TRBJ2-3

CDR3nt: TGTGCCAGCAGCGTAGTGACAGGCACTGAAGCTTTCTTT
CDR3aa: CASSVVTGTEAFF
len: 13
d_gene: NA
v_gene: TRBV9
abundance: NA
j_gene: TRBJ1-1

CDR3nt: TGCGCCAGCAGCCACCCGGAGCGGTATGGCTACACCTTC
CDR3aa: CASSHPERYGYTF
len: 13
d_gene: NA
v_gene: TRBV4-1
abundance: NA
j_gene: TRBJ1-2

CDR3nt: TGTGCCAGCCCAGGGGGTCGACAGGGGCCCACCGGGGAGCTGTTTTTT
CDR3aa: CASPGGRQGPTGELFF
len: 16
d_gene: TRBD1
v_gene: TRBV6-4
abundance: NA
j_gene: TRBJ2-2

CDR3nt: TGTGCCAGCAGTGATCGAGGGATTGGAGGGGAGCTGTTTTTT
CDR3aa: CASSDRGIGGELFF
len: 14
d_gene: NA
v_gene: TRBV25-1
abundance: NA
j_gene: TRBJ2-2

CDR3nt: TGCGCCAGCAACACGGGGGGAAACAATTCACCCCTCCACTTT
CDR3aa: CASNTGGNNSPLHF
len: 14
d_gene: NA
v_gene: TRBV5-1
abundance: once
j_gene: TRBJ1-6

CDR3nt: TGTGCCAGCAGCCGGACAGGGGGCTTCTTCAATGAGCAGTTCTTC
CDR3aa: CASSRTGGFFNEQFF
len: 15
d_gene: TRBD1
v_gene: TRBV6-5
abundance: NA
j_gene: TRBJ2-1

CDR3nt: TGTGCCAGCAGCGTAGGAACGGGGAACACTGAAGCTTTCTTT
CDR3aa: CASSVGTGNTEAFF
len: 14
d_gene: NA
v_gene: TRBV9
abundance: NA
j_gene: TRBJ1-1

CDR3nt: TGTGCCAGCAGCTTAGCTAGGGATAGGACTCGCTATGGCTACACCTTC
CDR3aa: CASSLARDRTRYGYTF
len: 16
d_gene: NA
v_gene: TRBV13
abundance: NA
j_gene: TRBJ1-2

CDR3nt: TGTGCCAGCAGTGACTACTACGAGCAGTACTTC
CDR3aa: CASSDYYEQYF
len: 11
d_gene: NA
v_gene: TRBV25-1
abundance: NA
j_gene: TRBJ2-7

CDR3nt: TGTGCCAGCAGCTTAGGAGGAGGCCGAGGAGAAAAACTGTTTTTT
CDR3aa: CASSLGGGRGEKLFF
len: 15
d_gene: NA
v_gene: TRBV7-8
abundance: once
j_gene: TRBJ1-4

CDR3nt: TGTGCCAGCAGTGATATGGCGGTGAACACTGAAGCTTTCTTT
CDR3aa: CASSDMAVNTEAFF
len: 14
d_gene: NA
v_gene: TRBV6-1
abundance: NA
j_gene: TRBJ1-1

CDR3nt: TGTGCCAGCACCCAGTCCGGGAATCAGCCCCAGCATTTT
CDR3aa: CASTQSGNQPQHF
len: 13
d_gene: NA
v_gene: TRBV2
abundance: once
j_gene: TRBJ1-5

CDR3nt: TGTGCCAGCAGCTTGGGCGCCGGGACAGGCTCCTACGAGCAGTACTTC
CDR3aa: CASSLGAGTGSYEQYF
len: 16
d_gene: TRBD1
v_gene: TRBV5-4
abundance: few
j_gene: TRBJ2-7

CDR3nt: TGTGCCAGCAGTCCTGCGGCCCAAGAGACCCAGTACTTC
CDR3aa: CASSPAAQETQYF
len: 13
d_gene: NA
v_gene: TRBV28
abundance: NA
j_gene: TRBJ2-5

CDR3nt: TGTGCCAGCAGGTACACAGGGTTGAACTATGGCTACACCTTC
CDR3aa: CASRYTGLNYGYTF
len: 14
d_gene: NA
v_gene: TRBV5-8
abundance: NA
j_gene: TRBJ1-2

CDR3nt: TGTGCCAGCAGCCGCATCCCCCTGAGCTCCTACAATGAGCAGTTCTTC
CDR3aa: CASSRIPLSSYNEQFF
len: 16
d_gene: NA
v_gene: TRBV11-3
abundance: NA
j_gene: TRBJ2-1

CDR3nt: TGTGCCAGCAGTTTCAGCAGGGCCGGGACTGAAGCTTTCTTT
CDR3aa: CASSFSRAGTEAFF
len: 14
d_gene: NA
v_gene: TRBV27
abundance: NA
j_gene: TRBJ1-1

CDR3nt: TGTGCCAGCAGTCGCCGAGGACAGGTACCCTACGAGCAGTACTTC
CDR3aa: CASSRRGQVPYEQYF
len: 15
d_gene: TRBD1
v_gene: TRBV6-5
abundance: NA
j_gene: TRBJ2-7

CDR3nt: TGTGCCAGCAGCCCCGGAGGGCGGGGGGCCTACAATGAGCAGTTCTTC
CDR3aa: CASSPGGRGAYNEQFF
len: 16
d_gene: TRBD2
v_gene: TRBV5-4
abundance: NA
j_gene: TRBJ2-1

CDR3nt: TGTGCCAGCAGCCGCCGACAGGGATTACGAGAGACCCAGTACTTC
CDR3aa: CASSRRQGLRETQYF
len: 15
d_gene: TRBD1
v_gene: TRBV7-9
abundance: once
j_gene: TRBJ2-5

CDR3nt: TGTGCCAGCAGTTTGCGGCAGTCCTTCAACACCGGGGAGCTGTTTTTT
CDR3aa: CASSLRQSFNTGELFF
len: 16
d_gene: NA
v_gene: TRBV28
abundance: NA
j_gene: TRBJ2-2

CDR3nt: TGTGCCAGCGGAGTCCCCCGGATTATAGATACGCAGTATTTT
CDR3aa: CASGVPRIIDTQYF
len: 14
d_gene: NA
v_gene: TRBV28
abundance: NA
j_gene: TRBJ2-3

CDR3nt: TGTGCCAGCAGCTCAGGGCACTATGGCTACACCTTC
CDR3aa: CASSSGHYGYTF
len: 12
d_gene: NA
v_gene: TRBV11-2
abundance: NA
j_gene: TRBJ1-2

CDR3nt: TGTGCCTGGAGTGTCCCGGGACAAGAGACCCAGTACTTC
CDR3aa: CAWSVPGQETQYF
len: 13
d_gene: NA
v_gene: TRBV30
abundance: NA
j_gene: TRBJ2-5

CDR3nt: TGCAGCGTTGGGGGCGGGAGGCACACCGGGGAGCTGTTTTTT
CDR3aa: CSVGGGRHTGELFF
len: 14
d_gene: TRBD2
v_gene: TRBV29-1
abundance: few
j_gene: TRBJ2-2

CDR3nt: TGTGCCAGCAGTTTCGGGACAGGGGGCTCCGGGGAGCTGTTTTTT
CDR3aa: CASSFGTGGSGELFF
len: 15
d_gene: TRBD1
v_gene: TRBV28
abundance: NA
j_gene: TRBJ2-2

CDR3nt: TGTGCCAGCAGTGAAAACTCCGACAATGAGCAGTTCTTC
CDR3aa: CASSENSDNEQFF
len: 13
d_gene: NA
v_gene: TRBV25-1
abundance: NA
j_gene: TRBJ2-1

CDR3nt: TGTGCCAGCAGTTTATCCCTATTATGGAATTCACCCCTCCACTTT
CDR3aa: CASSLSLLWNSPLHF
len: 15
d_gene: NA
v_gene: TRBV28
abundance: once
j_gene: TRBJ1-6